Following are 26 T cell receptor beta chains from one sample sequenced in a study of CD4 T cells in relation to SARS-CoV-2 and coronaviruses. Produced via immunoSEQ multiplex PCR; TCRdb's table is partial and in-frame only. The table has about 56,000 clones, roughly 94% seen once. The sequencing input was naive CD4+ T cells from PBMCs. Subset indicated: naive CD4+ T cells isolated by negative enrichment. These receptors came from an adult with COVID-19.

The chain combines TRBV28 with TRBJ1-2, with TRBD1 as a possible D gene (6 bases). The V end was cut by 4 bases, the J end by 7 bases, with 16 bases between. The CDR3 is 14 residues long. Germline lookup yields CDR1 MDHEN and CDR2 SYDVKM. The CDR3 DNA reads as TGTGCCAGCAGTTGGGACAACCTCTTCAGTGGCTACACCTTC. It codes for CASSWDNLFSGYTF.

This clone was detected only a few times. This rearrangement joins TRBV5-4 to TRBJ2-7; no definite D call. Trimming shortened V by 0 bases and J by 0 bases, and 10 bases separated the two germline ends. Germline V lookup: CDR1 SGHNT, CDR2 YYREEE (reference sequence). This CDR3 is built from 15 residues. CDR3 nucleotide sequence: TGTGCCAGCAGCTTGGAATCCAGCTTCTCCTACGAGCAGTACTTC. As protein: CASSLESSFSYEQYF. The whole variable domain, remainder taken from reference TRBV5-4 and TRBJ2-7, is ETGVTQSPTHLIKTRGQQVTLRCSSQSGHNTVSWYQQALGQGPQFIFQYYREEENGRGNFPPRFSGLQFPNYSSELNVNALELDDSALYLCASSLESSFSYEQYFGPGTRLTVT.

The chain carries TRBV7-2 and TRBJ2-1; TRBD2 might be the D (6 bases). The V end was cut by 1 base, the J end by 1 base, with 14 bases between. CDR3 size: 17 residues. CDR1 SGHTA and CDR2 FQGNSA come from the germline V gene. DNA of the CDR3: TGTGCCAGCAGCTTAGGCCCGGGGCGGGGTTCCTACAATGAGCAGTTCTTC. Its translation is CASSLGPGRGSYNEQFF.

V usage is TRBV19 and J usage is TRBJ2-4; D possibly corresponds to TRBD2 (5 bases). V shed 3 bases and J shed 0 bases, with 6 bases lying between them. CDR1 LNHDA and CDR2 SQIVND come from the germline V gene (reference sequence). There are 14 residues in the CDR3. CDR3 loop: CASSIGVAKNIQYF. Here the CDR3 DNA reads TGTGCCAGTAGTATCGGGGTAGCCAAAAACATTCAGTACTTC.

CDR3 protein: CASSLGVRTRWNEQFF. The CDR3 nucleotides read TGTGCCAGCAGCTTGGGAGTACGGACTAGGTGGAATGAGCAGTTCTTC. The rearrangement uses TRBV5-6 and TRBJ2-1, with 7 bases fitting TRBD2. This CDR3 contains 16 residues. The V segment lost 0 bases and the J segment 7 bases; nucleotides outside the gene matches: 10. Germline V gene lookup returns CDR1 SGHDT and CDR2 YYEEEE.

The chain combines TRBV6-5 with TRBJ2-3, with D perhaps TRBD2 (6 bases). Trimming pared 6 bases from V and 2 bases from J, leaving 9 bases between. Germline CDR1 is MNHEY and CDR2 is SVGAGI. The CDR3 has 13 residues. Here the CDR3 reads CASSRDFTDTQYF. CDR3 nucleotide sequence: TGTGCCAGCAGCCGGGACTTCACAGATACGCAGTATTTT.

The chain is built from TRBV10-1 and TRBJ2-2; unclear D gene. The germline V gene encodes CDR1 WNHNN and CDR2 SYGVQD (reference sequence). The V and J ends lost 8 bases and 4 bases respectively, with 11 bases between them. The CDR3 is 13 amino acids. The CDR3 is CASSTSSTGELFF. The CDR3 bases are TGCGCCAGCTCAACAAGTAGCACCGGGGAGCTGTTTTTT.

V is TRBV29-1 and J is TRBJ2-5; no reliable D call. Trimming shortened V by 3 bases and J by 1 base, and 15 bases separated the two germline ends. Germline CDR1 and CDR2: SQVTM and ANQGSEA. CDR3 length: 15 amino acids. CDR3 sequence: CSVEARAPPQETQYF. Here the CDR3 DNA reads TGCAGCGTTGAGGCGAGAGCCCCCCCCCAAGAGACCCAGTACTTC.

This rearrangement joins TRBV18 to TRBJ2-7; D is ambiguous. V was pared by 2 bases and J by 0 bases, with 11 bases between. The CDR3 totals 15 residues. Germline V gene sequence: CDR1 KGHSH, CDR2 LQKENI. CDR3 amino acids: CASSPGSESSYEQYF. DNA for the CDR3: TGTGCCAGCTCACCAGGCAGCGAAAGCTCCTACGAGCAGTACTTC.

The CDR3 sequence: CATSDSYGQKHF. As DNA, the CDR3 is TGTGCCACCAGTGATTCATATGGACAGAAGCATTTT. The V and J genes are TRBV24-1 and TRBJ1-5, with D possibly TRBD1 on 6 matching bases. Trimming removed 2 bases from V and 14 bases from J, with 12 bases in between. There are 12 residues in the CDR3. Germline values: CDR1 KGHDR, CDR2 SFDVKD.

V gene TRBV3-1 (or the pseudogene TRBV3-2) combines with J gene TRBJ1-5; TRBD1 is a possible D gene (5 bases). Germline V gene data show CDR1 as LGHDT and CDR2 as YNNKEL (reference sequence). V lost 3 bases and J lost 0, with 15 bases in between. The CDR3 is 17 residues long. The CDR3, as DNA: TGTGCCAGCAGCCAGGCTCCTGGGGCCGGTAGCAATCAGCCCCAGCATTTT. As protein: CASSQAPGAGSNQPQHF.

The genes are TRBV29-1 and TRBJ2-7; tentatively, D is TRBD2 (6 bases). This CDR3 spans 12 amino acids. V was cut by 4 bases and J by 6 bases, with 13 bases left in between. CDR1 is SQVTM, CDR2 ANQGSEA, per germline. The CDR3 DNA sequence: TGCAGCGTTGTGGCAGGGCGGGGCGAGCAGTACTTC. Protein product: CSVVAGRGEQYF.

J is TRBJ2-3 and V is TRBV11-2, with 7 bases that match TRBD2. The CDR3 is 15 residues long. Germline V gives CDR1 SGHAT, CDR2 FQNNGV. Germline trimming cut 5 bases from V and 6 bases from J; bases unmatched to any gene: 11. The DNA for the CDR3 is TGTGCCAGCAGCCCTAGCGGCCTTTGGAAGGATACGCAGTATTTT. It encodes CASSPSGLWKDTQYF.

The CDR3 DNA sequence: TGTGCCAGCAGCTCTACCCAGTCCGGGACACGGCCTTCGAGCGAGCAGTACTTC. This gives the protein CASSSTQSGTRPSSEQYF. The genes are TRBV11-2 and TRBJ2-7; the D gene is possibly TRBD1 (6 bases). CDR3 length: 18 residues. Germline loops: CDR1 SGHAT, CDR2 FQNNGV. The germline V and J ends were trimmed by 4 bases and 6 bases, with 28 bases remaining between them.

The chain is built from TRBV6-2 or TRBV6-3 and TRBJ2-1; the match to TRBD2 covers 11 bases. Losses at the gene ends were 5 bases for V and 4 bases for J; bases not matched to a gene: 10. Germline values: CDR1 MNHEY, CDR2 SVGEGT. The CDR3 has 17 residues. The chain's CDR3 is CASSPDLAGGAYNEQFF. CDR3 nucleotide sequence: TGTGCCAGCAGTCCAGATCTAGCGGGAGGAGCTTACAATGAGCAGTTCTTC.

The chain joins TRBV5-1 to TRBJ1-6; TRBD1 is a possible D gene (6 bases). Deletions cut 2 bases from V and 9 bases from J, with 15 bases between. The CDR3 runs to 15 residues. From germline, CDR1 is SGHRS and CDR2 YFSETQ. The CDR3 DNA is TGCGCCAGCAGCTTAGCGGGGGCACGTTTTTCACCCCTCCACTTT. Translation: CASSLAGARFSPLHF.

The rearrangement joins TRBV7-5 to TRBJ2-3; the table's D call TRBD2 went unverified against the DNA. TRBV7-5 is a recognized pseudogene. The CDR3 sequence is 16 residues long. The CDR3 protein is CARSSHSGRIVDTQYF. CDR3 DNA: TGTGCCAGAAGCTCCCATAGCGGGAGGATCGTAGATACGCAGTATTTT.

In its sample, this clone was seen a few times. The chain uses TRBV2 and TRBJ1-5; D not resolved. Germline CDR1 SNHLY, CDR2 FYNNEI. V lost 8 bases and J lost 0, with 11 bases in between. This CDR3 has 14 amino acids. The CDR3 DNA reads TGTGCCAGCCGCCGGGTTTATAGCAATCAGCCCCAGCATTTT. Its translation: CASRRVYSNQPQHF.

This clone appeared once. The genes are TRBV5-4 and TRBJ2-7, with 9 bases lining up with TRBD1. The CDR3 runs to 14 residues. Germline V lookup: CDR1 SGHNT, CDR2 YYREEE (reference sequence). V dropped 4 bases and J dropped 2; count of bases not matched to a gene: 4. The CDR3 DNA sequence: TGTGCCAGCAGCGAGGACAGGGGACCCTACGAGCAGTACTTC. This translates into CASSEDRGPYEQYF.

The J gene is TRBJ1-1, the V gene TRBV5-1; 7 bases are a match to TRBD1. Germline V gives CDR1 SGHRS, CDR2 YFSETQ. Germline trimming cut 4 bases from V and 0 bases from J; bases unmatched to any gene: 6. The CDR3 consists of 15 residues. The CDR3 sequence: CASSATGVMNTEAFF. CDR3 nucleotide sequence: TGCGCCAGCAGCGCAACAGGGGTAATGAACACTGAAGCTTTCTTT.

CDR3: CASSLAGSSYNEQFF. The CDR3 DNA sequence: TGTGCCAGCAGTTTAGCGGGATCCTCCTACAATGAGCAGTTCTTC. The chain couples TRBV27 to TRBJ2-1; tentatively, D is TRBD2 (6 bases). V was shortened by 2 bases and J by 0 bases, with 8 bases between the two germline ends. The germline gives CDR1 MNHEY, CDR2 SMNVEV (reference sequence). CDR3 length equals 15 residues.

The rearrangement links TRBV28 to TRBJ2-5; 8 bases are a match to TRBD1. Germline V gene lookup returns CDR1 MDHEN and CDR2 SYDVKM. The J segment lost 5 bases and the V segment lost 0 bases, leaving 5 bases of the junction unmatched. The CDR3 extends over 15 amino acids. CDR3 nucleotide sequence: TGTGCCAGCAGTTTATGGTCAGGGGGCGGGGAGACCCAGTACTTC. Residues: CASSLWSGGGETQYF. The full variable domain, in which reference TRBV28 and TRBJ2-5 provide the parts outside the CDR3, is DVKVTQSSRYLVKRTGEKVFLECVQDMDHENMFWYRQDPGLGLRLIYFSYDVKMKEKGDIPEGYSVSREKKERFSLILESASTNQTSMYLCASSLWSGGGETQYFGPGTRLLVL.

The count of this clone is one. The chain employs TRBV2 and TRBJ1-5; D unresolved. The germline gives CDR1 SNHLY, CDR2 FYNNEI. Between the trimmed V and J ends, which lost 4 bases and 1 base, there was a span of 11 bases. The CDR3 totals 15 residues. The CDR3 is CASSVSSTSNQPQHF. CDR3 in DNA: TGTGCCAGCAGTGTTAGTTCGACGAGCAATCAGCCCCAGCATTTT. Supplemented by reference TRBV2 and TRBJ1-5, the full variable domain reads EPEVTQTPSHQVTQMGQEVILRCVPISNHLYFYWYRQILGQKVEFLVSFYNNEISEKSEIFDDQFSVERPDGSNFTLKIRSTKLEDSAMYFCASSVSSTSNQPQHFGDGTRLSIL.

The sample holds one count of this clone. The V call is TRBV6-2 or TRBV6-3, the J call TRBJ2-3; 11 nucleotides match TRBD2. Per the germline V gene, CDR1 is MNHEY and CDR2 is SVGEGT. The CDR3 is 15 amino acids. V lost 1 base to trimming and J lost 7 bases; unmatched junction nucleotides: 4. The CDR3 DNA reads TGTGCCAGCAGTTACTTAGCGGGAGGGCAGAATACGCAGTATTTT. Amino acid sequence: CASSYLAGGQNTQYF.

This chain uses TRBV10-3 with TRBJ2-1, with 12 positions matching TRBD2. The junction had 7 bases not matched to a gene; V was cut back by 2 bases and J by 8 bases. The germline CDR1 and CDR2 sequences are ENHRY and SYGVKD. The CDR3 is 16 residues long. The CDR3 spells CAISEDLAGGPDEQFF. The DNA for the CDR3 is TGTGCCATCAGTGAGGATCTAGCGGGAGGGCCAGATGAGCAGTTCTTC.

The CDR3 coding sequence is TGTGCCAGCAGACGAGCGGGAGGTACAGATACGCAGTATTTT. This sequence encodes CASRRAGGTDTQYF. The chain combines TRBV2 with TRBJ2-3, with 9 bases that match TRBD2. Losses at the gene ends were 6 bases for V and 3 bases for J; bases not matched to a gene: 4. The CDR3 spans 14 residues. CDR1 SNHLY and CDR2 FYNNEI come from the germline V gene.